This T cell receptor (beta chain) was retrieved from a study of shared clonotypes between healthy human individuals. The CDR3 runs to 12 residues. The V and J ends lost 4 bases and 2 bases respectively, with 5 bases between them. Germline CDR1 LNHDA, CDR2 SQIVND (reference sequence). Naive CD4+ cells were CD45RA-selected; the remaining cells were memory. A word on this clone: Other nucleotide sequences in the sample specify the same CDR3.

Using immunoSEQ multiplex PCR, the repertoire was profiled, and TCRdb retains in-frame clones only, with some absent. The sample gives 2 million to 2.5 million clones, roughly 90% of which show up once; about 0.41% is in the top ten. Material: naive CD4+ T cells from PBMCs. Documented subset: CD45RA+ positively selected. The TCR originated in a man between 18 and 29 years old in good health. Some clones in this sample may be carry-over from other donors' samples. The chain links TRBV19 to TRBJ2-5; D unresolved. The CDR3 protein is CASSTAQETQYF. CDR3 nucleotide sequence: TGTGCCAGTAGTACGGCTCAAGAGACCCAGTACTTC. Looking up the rest from reference TRBV19 and TRBJ2-5 gives the full variable domain: DGGITQSPKYLFRKEGQNVTLSCEQNLNHDAMYWYRQDPGQGLRLIYYSQIVNDFQKGDIAEGYSVSREKKESFPLTVTSAQKNPTAFYLCASSTAQETQYFGPGTRLLVL.